The 23 T cell receptor beta chains below come from one sample, sequenced in a study of cytomegalovirus exposure and HLA in healthy donors. The PCR made use of 60 Vbeta and 13 Jbeta primers. The repertoire was sequenced with immunoSEQ multiplex PCR; TCRdb's copy has only in-frame clones and lacks some. This table holds some 65,000 clones, 62% found once. Sequenced: PBMCs. These receptors all come from a man younger than 45 in good health and CMV-seronegative.

The CDR3 sequence is CSVGVLAGGGTQYF. CDR3 DNA sequence: TGCAGCGTGGGGGTCCTAGCGGGAGGGGGGACCCAGTACTTC. The V gene is TRBV29-1, the J gene TRBJ2-5; 12 nucleotides match TRBD2. V was clipped by 6 bases and J by 7 bases; unmatched bases: 9. Per the germline V gene, CDR1 is SQVTM and CDR2 is ANQGSEA. This CDR3 is 14 amino acids long.

V usage is TRBV4-1 and J usage is TRBJ2-2; 12 positions agree with TRBD2. With V trimmed by 0 bases and J by 8 bases, 10 bases remained unmatched. The CDR3 contains 18 residues. The germline V gene has CDR1 MGHRA and CDR2 YSYEKL. The CDR3 here is CASSQDESLAGGPGELFF. CDR3 nucleotide sequence: TGCGCCAGCAGCCAAGATGAGTCGCTAGCGGGGGGGCCTGGGGAGCTGTTTTTT.

The CDR3 reads CASSLTGDYGYTF. Written as DNA, the CDR3 is TGTGCCAGTAGTCTGACAGGTGACTATGGCTACACCTTC. V usage is TRBV19 and J usage is TRBJ1-2, with D perhaps matching TRBD1 (6 bases). The V gene's germline CDR1 is LNHDA and CDR2 SQIVND (reference sequence). The CDR3 sequence is 13 residues long. V was cut by 5 bases and J by 3 bases, with 10 bases left in between.

This clone was observed a handful of times. The chain couples TRBV2 to TRBJ2-5; 12 positions match TRBD2. V shed 5 bases and J 4 bases; nucleotides not matched to a gene: 8. The CDR3 contains 16 residues. Germline CDR1 reads SNHLY; CDR2 reads FYNNEI. CDR3 protein: CASSYLAGGAGETQYF. The CDR3 nucleotides read TGTGCCAGCAGTTATCTAGCGGGGGGGGCAGGAGAGACCCAGTACTTC.

The rearrangement uses TRBV6-1 and TRBJ2-5; D is ambiguous. CDR3 length: 14 residues. V was shortened by 3 bases and J by 3 bases, with 11 bases between the two germline ends. Per germline, CDR1 MNHNS and CDR2 SASEGT. CDR3 DNA sequence: TGTGCCAGCAGTGAGTCAAGGAGCGAAGAGACCCAGTACTTC. This sequence encodes CASSESRSEETQYF.

The chain uses TRBV2 and TRBJ1-3; a possible D gene is TRBD1 (5 bases). Trimming cost V 8 bases and J 0 bases, with 14 bases left between them. Germline CDR1 reads SNHLY; CDR2 reads FYNNEI. The CDR3 sequence is 15 residues long. In DNA form, the CDR3 reads TGTGCCAGCCGCTTCCAGGGAAGCTCTGGAAACACCATATATTTT. This translates into CASRFQGSSGNTIYF.

The chain has TRBV18 and TRBJ2-5, with D perhaps TRBD1 (6 bases). CDR1 and CDR2 (germline): KGHSH, LQKENI. The CDR3 totals 15 residues. V gave up 6 bases and J gave up 0 bases, with 14 bases separating them. The CDR3 bases are TGTGCCAGCTCCCCATCGGGGACAAACCAAGAGACCCAGTACTTC. Translating gives CASSPSGTNQETQYF.

The rearrangement uses TRBV5-1 and TRBJ1-4, with 9 bases aligning to TRBD1. Germline V gene data show CDR1 as SGHRS and CDR2 as YFSETQ. The CDR3 length is 14 residues. Germline trimming cut 3 bases from V and 8 bases from J; bases unmatched to any gene: 5. This CDR3 is CASSWGQGGEKLFF. CDR3 DNA: TGCGCCAGCAGCTGGGGACAGGGTGGGGAAAAACTGTTTTTT. The full variable domain, in which reference TRBV5-1 and TRBJ1-4 provide the parts outside the CDR3, is KAGVTQTPRYLIKTRGQQVTLSCSPISGHRSVSWYQQTPGQGLQFLFEYFSETQRNKGNFPGRFSGRQFSNSRSEMNVSTLELGDSALYLCASSWGQGGEKLFFGSGTQLSVL.

V is TRBV5-4 and J is TRBJ1-2; D unresolved. Germline lookup yields CDR1 SGHNT and CDR2 YYREEE (reference sequence). The CDR3 contains 12 residues. Between the trimmed V and J ends, which lost 0 bases and 9 bases, there was a span of 9 bases. For the CDR3, the DNA is TGTGCCAGCAGCTTGGGAGAGGGCAGCTACACCTTC. It specifies CASSLGEGSYTF.

The rearrangement uses TRBV30 and TRBJ2-7; 8 bases are shared with TRBD1. The V gene end was trimmed by 1 base and the J gene end by 5 bases; junction bases not matched to a gene: 7. The CDR3 has 14 residues. The germline V gene has CDR1 GTSNPN and CDR2 SVGIG (reference sequence). The CDR3 nucleotides are TGTGCCTGGAGTGGCCAGGGGGCGTACAACGAGCAGTACTTC. Amino acid sequence: CAWSGQGAYNEQYF.

The J gene is TRBJ2-5, the V gene TRBV20-1; D is possibly TRBD1 (6 bases). V lost 6 bases to trimming and J lost 3 bases, with 8 bases between them. CDR3 size: 11 residues. Looked up from germline, CDR1 is DFQATT and CDR2 is SNEGSKA (reference sequence). CDR3 sequence reads: CSAAGEETQYF. As DNA, the CDR3 is TGCAGTGCCGCAGGGGAAGAGACCCAGTACTTC.

V is TRBV5-1 and J is TRBJ1-2; TRBD1 matches 7 bases. The V gene end was trimmed by 4 bases and the J gene end by 6 bases; junction bases not matched to a gene: 3. Germline CDR1 reads SGHRS; CDR2 reads YFSETQ. The CDR3 covers 12 residues. CDR3: CASSPDRDGYTF. The CDR3 bases are TGCGCCAGCAGCCCCGACAGGGATGGCTACACCTTC.

This clone has a handful of counts. This chain uses TRBV7-6 with TRBJ2-1, with 7 nucleotides matching TRBD1. CDR1 and CDR2 (germline): SGHVS, FNYEAQ. This CDR3 is 16 amino acids long. V gave up 5 bases and J gave up 4 bases; unmatched junction bases: 11. In DNA form, the CDR3 reads TGTGCCAGCAGCCTGAGACAGGGTGTCAGGTACAATGAGCAGTTCTTC. Translation gives CASSLRQGVRYNEQFF.

This chain joins TRBV9 and TRBJ1-2; D call uncertain. Germline CDR1 reads SGDLS; CDR2 reads YYNGEE. V lost 4 bases to trimming and J lost 0 bases, with 13 bases between them. The CDR3 has 15 amino acids. CDR3 coding DNA: TGTGCCAGCAGCACAAACAGAGCAGCTAACTATGGCTACACCTTC. Translation: CASSTNRAANYGYTF.

The V and J genes are TRBV5-6 and TRBJ2-5, with no clear D. The germline CDR1 and CDR2 sequences are SGHDT and YYEEEE. V shed 3 bases and J shed 1 base, with 7 bases lying between them. This CDR3 is built from 13 residues. CDR3 amino acids: CASSSLFQETQYF. The CDR3 DNA sequence: TGTGCCAGCAGCTCCCTGTTCCAAGAGACCCAGTACTTC.

The V gene is TRBV9, the J gene TRBJ1-1; 9 nucleotides agree with TRBD1. With 3 bases clipped from V and 1 base from J, the junction kept 4 bases outside the gene matches. Germline lookup yields CDR1 SGDLS and CDR2 YYNGEE. The CDR3 loop spans 15 amino acids. CDR3 amino acids: CASSEGDRENTEAFF. The CDR3 bases are TGTGCCAGCAGCGAGGGGGACAGGGAGAACACTGAAGCTTTCTTT. The whole variable domain, filled in from reference TRBV9 and TRBJ1-1, reads DSGVTQTPKHLITATGQRVTLRCSPRSGDLSVYWYQQSLDQGLQFLIQYYNGEERAKGNILERFSAQQFPDLHSELNLSSLELGDSALYFCASSEGDRENTEAFFGQGTRLTVV.

In its sample, this clone was seen a few times. The chain uses TRBV11-3 and TRBJ2-7; no reliable D call. The germline V gene encodes CDR1 SGHNT and CDR2 YENEEA. The CDR3 totals 14 residues. Trimming shortened V by 1 base and J by 2 bases, and 9 bases separated the two germline ends. The CDR3: CASSLAGTTYEQYF. The CDR3 DNA reads TGTGCCAGCAGCTTAGCTGGTACAACCTACGAGCAGTACTTC.

The chain carries TRBV6-5 and TRBJ2-7, with D possibly TRBD2 on 6 matching bases. CDR1 MNHEY and CDR2 SVGAGI come from the germline V gene. The CDR3 covers 16 residues. The ends were cut back, 3 bases at V and 1 base at J, with 16 bases in the middle. The CDR3 DNA reads TGTGCCAGCAGTTATGGCCCCCGGAGGGCTTCCTACGAGCAGTACTTC. Protein product: CASSYGPRRASYEQYF.

A few counts support this clone. The chain employs TRBV5-4 and TRBJ2-1, with D perhaps matching TRBD1 (6 bases). Germline CDR1 reads SGHNT; CDR2 reads YYREEE (reference sequence). The CDR3 loop spans 13 amino acids. Trimming cost V 7 bases and J 1 base, with 9 bases left between them. For the CDR3, the DNA is TGTGCCAGCTTCGACAGGTCCTACAATGAGCAGTTCTTC. Translation: CASFDRSYNEQFF.

Regarding this clone: An end of the junction does not agree with germline; a read error may underlie this. The V call is TRBV4-1, the J call TRBJ1-2; unclear D gene. This CDR3 region has 15 residues. The germline V gene has CDR1 MGHRA and CDR2 YSYEKL. CDR3 loop: CASSQGDERNYGYAF. Written as DNA, the CDR3 is TGCGCCAGCAGCCAAGGTGATGAGAGAAACTATGGCTACGCCTTC.

This clone was seen only a few times. This sequence joins TRBV29-1 and TRBJ2-7, with unresolved D. CDR3 length: 13 residues. Germline V gene sequence: CDR1 SQVTM, CDR2 ANQGSEA. V was cut by 4 bases and J by 2 bases, with 12 bases left in between. CDR3 protein: CSVGWSGTYEQYF. CDR3 sequence (DNA): TGCAGCGTTGGGTGGTCTGGCACCTACGAGCAGTACTTC.

V is TRBV12-5 and J is TRBJ1-2; TRBD1 matches at 7 bases. After removal of 0 bases from V and 2 bases from J, the junction contained 6 bases not matched to a gene. The CDR3 is 16 residues long. Germline V gives CDR1 LGHNT, CDR2 FRNRAP. This chain's CDR3 is CASGLVRDRVNYGYTF. CDR3 nucleotide sequence: TGTGCTAGTGGTTTGGTACGAGACAGGGTGAACTATGGCTACACCTTC.

The chain has TRBV4-1 and TRBJ2-7; 8 positions agree with TRBD2. V was pared by 2 bases and J by 0 bases, with 3 bases of the junction left unmatched. Germline V lookup: CDR1 MGHRA, CDR2 YSYEKL. The CDR3 consists of 15 residues. CDR3 protein: CASSQIAGSSYEQYF. CDR3 nucleotides: TGCGCCAGCAGCCAAATAGCGGGGAGCTCCTACGAGCAGTACTTC.